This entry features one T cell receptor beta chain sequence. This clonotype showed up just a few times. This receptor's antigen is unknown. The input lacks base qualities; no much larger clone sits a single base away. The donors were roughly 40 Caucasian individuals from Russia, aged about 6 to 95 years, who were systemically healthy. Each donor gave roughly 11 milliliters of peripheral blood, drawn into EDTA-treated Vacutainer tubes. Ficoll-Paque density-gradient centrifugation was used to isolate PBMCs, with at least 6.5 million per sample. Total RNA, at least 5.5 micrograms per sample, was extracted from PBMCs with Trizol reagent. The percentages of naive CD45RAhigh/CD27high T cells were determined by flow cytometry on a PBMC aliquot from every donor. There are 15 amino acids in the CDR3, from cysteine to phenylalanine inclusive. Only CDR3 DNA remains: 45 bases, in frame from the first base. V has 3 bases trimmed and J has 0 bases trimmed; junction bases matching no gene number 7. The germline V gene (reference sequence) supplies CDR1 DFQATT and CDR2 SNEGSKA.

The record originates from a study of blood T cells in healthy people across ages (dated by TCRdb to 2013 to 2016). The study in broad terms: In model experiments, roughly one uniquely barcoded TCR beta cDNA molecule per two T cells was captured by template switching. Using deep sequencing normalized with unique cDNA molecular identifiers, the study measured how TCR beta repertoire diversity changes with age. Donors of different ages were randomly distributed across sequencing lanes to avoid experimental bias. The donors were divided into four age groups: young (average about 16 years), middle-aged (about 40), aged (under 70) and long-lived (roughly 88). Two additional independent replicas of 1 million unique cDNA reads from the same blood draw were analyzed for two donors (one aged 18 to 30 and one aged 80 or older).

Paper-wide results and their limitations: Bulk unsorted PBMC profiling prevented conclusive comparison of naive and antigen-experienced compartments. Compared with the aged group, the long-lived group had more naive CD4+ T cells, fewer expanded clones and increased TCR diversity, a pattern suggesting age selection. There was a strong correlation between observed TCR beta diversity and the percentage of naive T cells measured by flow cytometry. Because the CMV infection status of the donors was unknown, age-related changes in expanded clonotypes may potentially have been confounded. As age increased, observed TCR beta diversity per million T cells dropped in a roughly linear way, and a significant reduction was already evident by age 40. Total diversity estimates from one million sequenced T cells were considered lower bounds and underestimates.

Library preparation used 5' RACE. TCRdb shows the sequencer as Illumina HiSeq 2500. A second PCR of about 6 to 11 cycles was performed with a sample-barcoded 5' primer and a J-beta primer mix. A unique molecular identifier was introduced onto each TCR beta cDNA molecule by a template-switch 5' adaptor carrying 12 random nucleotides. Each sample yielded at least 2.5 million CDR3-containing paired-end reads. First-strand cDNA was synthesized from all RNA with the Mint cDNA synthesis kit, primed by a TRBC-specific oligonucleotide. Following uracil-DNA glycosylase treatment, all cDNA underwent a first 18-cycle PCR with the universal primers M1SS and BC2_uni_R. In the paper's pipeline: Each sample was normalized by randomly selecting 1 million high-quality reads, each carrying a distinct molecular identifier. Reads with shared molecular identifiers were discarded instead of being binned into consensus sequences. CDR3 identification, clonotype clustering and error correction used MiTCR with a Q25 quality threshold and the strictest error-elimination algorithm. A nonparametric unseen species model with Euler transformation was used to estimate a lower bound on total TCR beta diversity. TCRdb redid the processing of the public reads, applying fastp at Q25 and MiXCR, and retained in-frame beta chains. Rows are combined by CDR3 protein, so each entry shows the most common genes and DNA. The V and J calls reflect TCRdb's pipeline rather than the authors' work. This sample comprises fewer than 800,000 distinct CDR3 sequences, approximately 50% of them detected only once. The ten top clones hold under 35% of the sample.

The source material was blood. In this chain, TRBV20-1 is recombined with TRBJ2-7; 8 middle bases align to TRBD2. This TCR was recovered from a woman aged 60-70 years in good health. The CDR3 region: CSASSLSGSSYEQYF. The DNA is TGCAGTGCTAGTAGTCTCAGCGGGAGCTCCTACGAGCAGTACTTC.